This T cell receptor beta chain was sequenced during a study of CD8+CD57+ T cells in acquired aplastic anemia. On the study more broadly: Researchers reported that healthy donors averaged approximately 10 million reads for CD4+ cells.

Looked up from germline, CDR1 is SNHLY and CDR2 is FYNNEI. Trimming removed 4 bases from V and 2 bases from J; junction bases left unmatched: 0. The CDR3 spans 14 residues. Genomic DNA acted as the template from which TCR beta VDJ combination and CDR3 sequence profiling were carried out. One entry per CDR3 protein, called by TCRdb with MiXCR from the reads. This repertoire shows about 190,000 distinct CDR3 sequences, around half found once; its top ten account for 15% to 20%. The chain combines TRBV2 with TRBJ2-5, with TRBD2 matching over 11 bases. The material sequenced was sorted CD4+, CD8+, or CD8+CD57+ T cells (not recorded which) from PBMCs. This TCR derives from a human donor in good health, serving as a control. The CDR3 sequence: CASSGLAGQETQYF. The CDR3 nucleotides are TGTGCCAGCAGTGGACTAGCGGGGCAAGAGACCCAGTACTTC.